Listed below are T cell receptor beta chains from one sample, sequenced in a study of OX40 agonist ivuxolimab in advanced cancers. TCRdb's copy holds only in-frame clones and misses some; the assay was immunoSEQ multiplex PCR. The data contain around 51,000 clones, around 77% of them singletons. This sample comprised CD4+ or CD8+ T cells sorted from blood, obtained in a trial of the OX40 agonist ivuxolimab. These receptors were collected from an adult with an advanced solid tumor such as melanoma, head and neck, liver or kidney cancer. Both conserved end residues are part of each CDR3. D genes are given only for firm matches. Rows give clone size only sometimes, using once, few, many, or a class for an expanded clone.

CASSITGTGGRGYTF	TGTGCCAGCAGTATAACCGGGACAGGGGGCCGTGGCTACACCTTC	TRBD1	.	TRBV28	TRBJ1-2
CASSFTGSEQYF	TGTGCCAGCAGCTTCACAGGGTCCGAGCAGTACTTC	.	.	TRBV5-4	TRBJ2-7
CASSLAGYGELFF	TGTGCCAGCAGCTTGGCTGGGTACGGGGAGCTGTTTTTT	.	.	TRBV5-8	TRBJ2-2
CASSPGQGYYGYTF	TGTGCCAGCAGCCCGGGACAGGGGTATTATGGCTACACCTTC	TRBD1	.	TRBV11-2	TRBJ1-2
CASSFDRGIGPQHF	TGTGCCAGCAGCTTTGATAGGGGGATAGGGCCCCAGCATTTT	.	.	TRBV7-2	TRBJ1-5
CAISPRRGSNEKLFF	TGTGCCATCAGTCCACGAAGGGGGAGTAATGAAAAACTGTTTTTT	.	.	TRBV10-3	TRBJ1-4
CASSDPGGTAYNEQFF	TGCGCCAGCAGTGACCCGGGTGGGACAGCGTACAATGAGCAGTTCTTC	TRBD1	.	TRBV10-1	TRBJ2-1
CASSLQAGGAAGEQFF	TGTGCCAGCAGCCTCCAAGCGGGAGGGGCGGCAGGGGAGCAGTTCTTC	TRBD2	.	TRBV7-3	TRBJ2-1
CASSPTQNTEAFF	TGTGCCAGCTCACCCACACAGAACACTGAAGCTTTCTTT	.	.	TRBV18	TRBJ1-1
CAISELEGYYGYTF	TGTGCCATCAGTGAGTTGGAGGGGTACTATGGCTACACCTTC	.	.	TRBV10-3	TRBJ1-2
CASRQQGNSNQPQHF	TGTGCCAGCAGACAACAGGGCAATAGCAATCAGCCCCAGCATTTT	.	few	TRBV6-5	TRBJ1-5
CAISEFRTNIGAAGGYTF	TGTGCCATCAGTGAGTTTCGCACCAATATTGGGGCCGCGGGGGGCTACACCTTC	.	.	TRBV10-3	TRBJ1-2
CASGLNRLQPQHF	TGTGCCAGCGGTTTAAACAGGCTCCAGCCCCAGCATTTT	.	once	TRBV6-1	TRBJ1-5
CASSLPMTYEQYF	TGTGCCAGCAGCTTACCCATGACCTACGAGCAGTACTTC	.	.	TRBV5-6	TRBJ2-7
CASSLDNYEQYF	TGTGCCAGCAGCTTGGACAATTACGAGCAGTACTTC	.	.	TRBV5-4	TRBJ2-7
CASSMVEGPLNTEAFF	TGTGCCAGTAGTATGGTGGAGGGCCCGTTGAACACTGAAGCTTTCTTT	.	.	TRBV19	TRBJ1-1
CASSLPAGGHAFF	TGTGCCAGCAGCTTACCGGCGGGGGGGCACGCTTTCTTT	.	.	TRBV11-2	TRBJ1-1
CASRRQAGSYGYTF	TGTGCCAGCAGAAGACAGGCGGGATCCTATGGCTACACCTTC	.	.	TRBV6-5	TRBJ1-2
CASSPPGDTEAFF	TGCGCCAGCAGCCCACCAGGGGACACTGAAGCTTTCTTT	.	.	TRBV5-1	TRBJ1-1
CASSSGGRVRGMNTEAFF	TGCGCCAGCAGCTCTGGAGGTCGGGTTCGGGGCATGAACACTGAAGCTTTCTTT	.	few	TRBV5-1	TRBJ1-1
CASRLRIGNTIYF	TGTGCCAGCCGACTTCGAATTGGAAACACCATATATTTT	.	.	TRBV6-5	TRBJ1-3
CASSESGYEQYF	TGTGCCAGCAGTGAGAGTGGGTACGAGCAGTACTTC	.	.	TRBV2	TRBJ2-7
CASSYYEGAGANVLTF	TGTGCCAGCAGTTACTATGAGGGGGCTGGGGCCAACGTCCTGACTTTC	.	.	TRBV6-5	TRBJ2-6
CSVERTGGTDTQYF	TGCAGCGTCGAGCGGACAGGGGGCACAGATACGCAGTATTTT	TRBD1	.	TRBV29-1	TRBJ2-3
CASSQGGAGGFQPQHF	TGCGCCAGCTCCCAAGGGGGGGCAGGGGGTTTTCAGCCCCAGCATTTT	TRBD1	medium-sized	TRBV4-1	TRBJ1-5
CASTSTGAMTGELFF	TGCGCCAGCACCTCGACAGGGGCAATGACCGGGGAGCTGTTTTTT	TRBD1	.	TRBV5-1	TRBJ2-2
CASSQGGQGNEKLFF	TGTGCCAGCAGTCAGGGGGGACAGGGTAATGAAAAACTGTTTTTT	TRBD1	.	TRBV28	TRBJ1-4
CASSEVLAGSGDTQYF	TGTGCCAGCAGTGAAGTGCTAGCCGGGAGTGGCGATACGCAGTATTTT	.	.	TRBV2	TRBJ2-3
CASSSGTAQETQYF	TGTGCCAGCAGCTCCGGGACAGCCCAAGAGACCCAGTACTTC	TRBD1	.	TRBV5-4	TRBJ2-5